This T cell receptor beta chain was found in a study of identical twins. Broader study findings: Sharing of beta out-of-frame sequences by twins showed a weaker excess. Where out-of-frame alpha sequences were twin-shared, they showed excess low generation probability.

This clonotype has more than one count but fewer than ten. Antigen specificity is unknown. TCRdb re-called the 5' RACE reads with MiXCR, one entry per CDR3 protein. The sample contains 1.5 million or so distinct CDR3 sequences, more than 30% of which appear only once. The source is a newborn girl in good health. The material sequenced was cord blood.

CDR3 DNA sequence: TGTGCCAGCAGCCGACTCTTTGGCGAGCAGTACTTC. Its protein is CASSRLFGEQYF. J is TRBJ2-7 and V is TRBV7-8; the D is unclear. The germline V and J ends were trimmed by 5 bases and 6 bases, with 11 bases remaining between them. The CDR3 totals 12 residues. Germline V gene sequence: CDR1 SGHVS, CDR2 FQNEAQ.